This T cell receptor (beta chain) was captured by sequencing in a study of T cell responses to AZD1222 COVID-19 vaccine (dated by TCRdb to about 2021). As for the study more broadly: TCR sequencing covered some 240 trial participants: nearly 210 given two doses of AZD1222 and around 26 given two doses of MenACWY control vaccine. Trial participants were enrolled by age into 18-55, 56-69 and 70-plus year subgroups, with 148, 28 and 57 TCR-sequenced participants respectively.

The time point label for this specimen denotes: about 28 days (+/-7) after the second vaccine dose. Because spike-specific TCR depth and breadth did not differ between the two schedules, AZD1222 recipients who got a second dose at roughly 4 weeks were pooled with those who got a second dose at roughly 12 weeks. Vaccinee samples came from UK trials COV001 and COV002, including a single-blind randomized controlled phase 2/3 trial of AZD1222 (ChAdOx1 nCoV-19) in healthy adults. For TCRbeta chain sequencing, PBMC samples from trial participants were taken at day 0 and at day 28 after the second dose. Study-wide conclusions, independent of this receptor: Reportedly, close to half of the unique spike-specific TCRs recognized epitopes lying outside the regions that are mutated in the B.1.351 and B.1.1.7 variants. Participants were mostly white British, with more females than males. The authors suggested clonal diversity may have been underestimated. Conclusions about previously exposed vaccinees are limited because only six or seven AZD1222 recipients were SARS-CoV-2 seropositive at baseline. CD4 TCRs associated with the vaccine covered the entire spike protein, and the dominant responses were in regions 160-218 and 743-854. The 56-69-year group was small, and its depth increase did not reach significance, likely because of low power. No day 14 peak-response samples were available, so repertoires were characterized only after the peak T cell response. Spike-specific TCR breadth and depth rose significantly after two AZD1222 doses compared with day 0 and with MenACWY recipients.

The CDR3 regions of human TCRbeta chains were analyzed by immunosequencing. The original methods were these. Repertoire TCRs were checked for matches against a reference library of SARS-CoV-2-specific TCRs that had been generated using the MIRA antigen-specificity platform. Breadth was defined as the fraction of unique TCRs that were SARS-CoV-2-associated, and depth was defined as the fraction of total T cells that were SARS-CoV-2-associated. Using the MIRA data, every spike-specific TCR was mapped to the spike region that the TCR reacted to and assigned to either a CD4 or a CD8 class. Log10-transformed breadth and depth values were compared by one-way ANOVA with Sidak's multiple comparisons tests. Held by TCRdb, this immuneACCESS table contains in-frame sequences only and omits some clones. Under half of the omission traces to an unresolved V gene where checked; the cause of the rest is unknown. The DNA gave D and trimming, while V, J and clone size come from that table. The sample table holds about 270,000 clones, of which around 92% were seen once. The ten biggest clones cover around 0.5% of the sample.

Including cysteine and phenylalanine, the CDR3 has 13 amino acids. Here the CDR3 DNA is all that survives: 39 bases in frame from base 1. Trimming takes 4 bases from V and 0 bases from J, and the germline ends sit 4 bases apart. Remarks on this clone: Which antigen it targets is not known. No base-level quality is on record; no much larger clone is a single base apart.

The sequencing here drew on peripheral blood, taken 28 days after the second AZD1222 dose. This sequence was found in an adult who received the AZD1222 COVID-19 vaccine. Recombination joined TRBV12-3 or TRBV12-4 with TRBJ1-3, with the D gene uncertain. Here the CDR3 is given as CASSYSSGNTIYF. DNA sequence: TGTGCCAGCAGTTATAGCTCTGGAAACACCATATATTTT.